This entry is about one TCR beta chain. Its binding antigen is unknown. No much larger clone exists at a distance of one base, and base qualities are not known. The collaborating institutions used their own protocols to collect whole blood in K2EDTA tubes. Collaborator samples were shipped for TCRbeta analysis as frozen whole blood, isolated PBMCs, or DNA extracted from either sample type. CDR1 and CDR2 were assigned from the germline V gene as SNHLY and FYNNEI. V is shortened by 3 bases, J by 0 bases, and the region joining them spans 8 bases. CDR3 length: 15 amino acids, cysteine to phenylalanine. Only CDR3 DNA remains: 45 bases, in frame from the first base. This sample was taken from a study of blood T cell repertoires in COVID-19 (dated by TCRdb to 2019 to 2021). With respect to the entire study: Collaborator samples came from the United States, Italy and Spain and covered acute and convalescent phases of COVID-19. Samples came from the ongoing ImmuneRACE study (first 160 participants) plus 1,254 subjects from 6 global collaborators. A de-identified subject ID, COVID-19 status, age in years and sex were almost always included in the sample metadata. The prospective study material was composed of cDNA or gDNA derived from T cells, B-cell-depleted T cells, or PBMCs. Where available, HLA class I and class II types were taken from metadata supplied by the sample provider and were not determined by assay-based typing. The dataset comprised deeply sampled blood TCRbeta repertoires from subjects exposed to, actively infected with, or recovered from COVID-19. The repertoires were released in a freely available public database meant as a resource for research on the immune response to SARS-CoV-2. General findings and caveats noted by the study authors: Clinical and demographic metadata were provided uncurated, with the amount varying by source and participant.

The immunoSEQ Assay, a bias-controlled multiplex PCR, was used to amplify TCRbeta CDR3 regions from genomic DNA. The original methods were these. The number of nucleated cells in each sample was estimated by amplification of reference gene primers within the assay. Sequence reads were collapsed and filtered to measure the absolute abundance of every unique TCRbeta CDR3 rearrangement. For each sample, productive Simpson clonality was calculated as the square root of Simpson's diversity index across productive rearrangements. This is the immuneACCESS table as TCRdb keeps it, with only in-frame sequences that have V and J called. A part of the clones is gone; compared with another copy, unresolved V genes explain less than half, and the rest is unexplained. Clone size and the V and J calls come from that table; the DNA yielded D and trimming. In all, the sample holds fewer than 300,000 clones, and 75% to 90% of those were seen once. Around 0.84% of the sample is held by the ten biggest clonotypes.

This chain is built from TRBV2 and TRBJ2-2, and TRBD1 may be the D gene, going by 5 matching bases. This clonotype was sampled from a man between 25 and 39 years old with acute or convalescent COVID-19. The sequenced material came from peripheral blood. CDR3 loop: CASSDWGANTGELFF. In nucleotide form, the sequence is TGTGCCAGCAGTGATTGGGGCGCGAACACCGGGGAGCTGTTTTTT.